Shown below are 20 T cell receptor beta chains from a single sample sequenced in a study of beta chain features in type 1 diabetes. Findings and limits, study-wide: Significant though moderate, a shortening of TCRB CDR3s appeared in all four CD4+ subsets of Type 1 diabetes patients.

The investigators reverse transcribed all of the isolated RNA, so they sequenced expressed TCRB transcripts. Clones were sequenced by immunoSEQ multiplex PCR, and TCRdb holds only the in-frame ones, with some missing. Of about 160,000 clones in the sample, about 8.1% were seen once. For these receptors, no antigen is known. The specimen sequenced was central memory CD4+ T cells from blood. The origin of the receptors is a woman between 18 and 29 years old with type 1 diabetes.

This clone has a handful of counts. The V and J genes are TRBV15 and TRBJ1-5; D perhaps matches TRBD1 (5 bases). CDR1 LNHNV and CDR2 YYDKDF come from the germline V gene (reference sequence). Trimming shortened V by 0 bases and J by 0 bases, and 6 bases separated the two germline ends. The length of the CDR3 is 15 residues. The CDR3 DNA is TGTGCCACCAGCAGAGATCAGGGTAGCAATCAGCCCCAGCATTTT. It is translated as CATSRDQGSNQPQHF.

Concerning this clone itself: The same CDR3 arises from other DNA sequences in this sample as well. This chain uses TRBV2 with TRBJ1-5; a weak D match, TRBD1 (5 bases). With 4 bases removed from V and 7 bases from J, the gap between germline ends came to 11 bases. CDR1 and CDR2 (germline): SNHLY, FYNNEI. The CDR3 covers 13 residues. The CDR3 DNA reads TGTGCCAGCAGTGGCACAGGTGACCAGCCCCAGCATTTT. Encoded protein: CASSGTGDQPQHF.

This clone has only a few counts. V gene TRBV6-5 combines with J gene TRBJ2-2; D unclear. Germline V gene lookup returns CDR1 MNHEY and CDR2 SVGAGI. The CDR3 runs 13 residues. Trimming left V 5 bases short and J 1 base short, with 5 bases between. The CDR3 here is CASSPRNTGELFF. CDR3 DNA: TGTGCCAGCAGTCCCAGGAACACCGGGGAGCTGTTTTTT.

The chain joins TRBV7-2 to TRBJ1-4; no reliable D call. The CDR3 has 14 residues. The germline gives CDR1 SGHTA, CDR2 FQGNSA. The V and J ends lost 3 bases and 5 bases respectively, with 10 bases between them. CDR3 loop: CASSLQPGNEKLFF. CDR3 nucleotide sequence: TGTGCCAGCAGCTTGCAGCCCGGGAATGAAAAACTGTTTTTT.

This chain uses TRBV6-6 with TRBJ2-4; 9 bases are shared with TRBD1. Germline V gene sequence: CDR1 MNHNY, CDR2 SVGAGI (reference sequence). The CDR3 spans 15 residues. Trimming took 7 bases from V and 3 from J; bases not matched to a gene: 7. The CDR3 sequence: CASTIQGADKNIQYF. The CDR3 nucleotides are TGTGCCAGCACCATACAGGGGGCCGACAAAAACATTCAGTACTTC.

This chain uses TRBV5-6 with TRBJ1-2; TRBD1 aligns across 8 bases. V trimming: 5 bases; J trimming: 8 bases; junction bases outside the gene matches: 23. This CDR3 region has 18 residues. Looked up from germline, CDR1 is SGHDT and CDR2 is YYEEEE. CDR3 sequence: CASRFPQPGDRPGDGYTF. In DNA form, the CDR3 reads TGTGCCAGCAGATTTCCACAACCCGGGGACAGGCCAGGGGACGGCTACACCTTC. Full variable domain (remainder filled in from reference TRBV5-6 and TRBJ1-2): DAGVTQSPTHLIKTRGQQVTLRCSPKSGHDTVSWYQQALGQGPQFIFQYYEEEERQRGNFPDRFSGHQFPNYSSELNVNALLLGDSALYLCASRFPQPGDRPGDGYTFGSGTRLTVV.

The table lists this clone with a few counts. This rearrangement joins TRBV7-2 to TRBJ2-3; TRBD2 is a possible D gene (6 bases). Deletions cut 5 bases from V and 10 bases from J, with 16 bases between. Germline lookup yields CDR1 SGHTA and CDR2 FQGNSA. This CDR3 has 13 amino acids. The CDR3 is CASSSRLVRAQYF. In DNA form, the CDR3 reads TGTGCCAGCAGCAGCAGACTAGTCCGCGCGCAGTATTTT.

The V gene is TRBV19, the J gene TRBJ1-5, with D perhaps matching TRBD1 (5 bases). Trimming shortened V by 8 bases and J by 4 bases, and 15 bases separated the two germline ends. The CDR3 is made up of 14 amino acids. The germline V gene encodes CDR1 LNHDA and CDR2 SQIVND (reference sequence). In DNA, the CDR3 is TGTGCCAGTTCTGCAACGGGGGGTAATCAGCCCCAGCATTTT. It specifies CASSATGGNQPQHF.

This clone was counted a few times. V is TRBV6-1 and J is TRBJ1-2; tentative D call: TRBD1 (5 bases). Per the germline V gene, CDR1 is MNHNS and CDR2 is SASEGT. CDR3 length: 16 residues. The germline V and J ends were trimmed by 2 bases and 1 base, with 14 bases remaining between them. The CDR3 DNA follows: TGTGCCAGCAGTGAACAGGGCACCCCCTTTAACTATGGCTACACCTTC. Translation gives CASSEQGTPFNYGYTF.

In this sample, this clone turned up a few times. This rearrangement joins TRBV19 to TRBJ1-1, with TRBD1 identical over 7 bases. From germline, CDR1 is LNHDA and CDR2 SQIVND (reference sequence). The CDR3 covers 13 residues. The CDR3, as DNA: TGTGCAGCGACCAGGGACAGTTACACTGAAGCTTTCTTT. This encodes CAATRDSYTEAFF.

The V call is TRBV7-9, the J call TRBJ2-7; 7 positions agree with TRBD2. V gave up 7 bases and J gave up 6 bases; unmatched junction bases: 24. CDR1 is SEHNR and CDR2 is FQNEAQ in the germline V gene (reference sequence). The CDR3 consists of 18 residues. CDR3 coding DNA: TGTGCCAGCATGGGGCGGGAAAGGGGTAGCGGGCTTGAAGGCGAGCAGTACTTC. Translating gives CASMGRERGSGLEGEQYF.

The sample holds a few counts of this clone. This chain links TRBV4-1 with TRBJ2-7; 10 positions match TRBD2. The CDR3 totals 17 residues. V was pared by 4 bases and J by 1 base, with 10 bases of the junction left unmatched. Germline V lookup: CDR1 MGHRA, CDR2 YSYEKL. CDR3 DNA: TGCGCCAGCAGCCTCCTATTAGCGGGAGGCCAATCCTACGAGCAGTACTTC. The encoded protein is CASSLLLAGGQSYEQYF.

This chain joins TRBV4-1 and TRBJ2-5, with D possibly matching TRBD2 (6 bases). Per germline, CDR1 MGHRA and CDR2 YSYEKL. CDR3 length: 18 amino acids. V lost 1 base and J 1 base, leaving 19 bases between the germline ends. CDR3 protein: CASSQVRLSLGGQETQYF. For the CDR3, the DNA is TGCGCCAGCAGCCAAGTGAGACTTTCCCTGGGGGGCCAAGAGACCCAGTACTTC.

This clone has more than one count but fewer than ten. This sequence joins TRBV7-2 and TRBJ2-5; TRBD2 agrees at 7 bases. CDR1 and CDR2 (germline): SGHTA, FQGNSA. This CDR3 has 16 residues. Trimming cost V 4 bases and J 6 bases; bases outside gene matches: 14. As DNA, the CDR3 is TGTGCCAGCAGCTCCGGACTGCGGGAGTCAGGAAAGACCCAGTACTTC. Its translation is CASSSGLRESGKTQYF.

This clone was detected a few times. V and J are TRBV29-1 and TRBJ2-5; 7 positions agree with TRBD1. Germline CDR1 reads SQVTM; CDR2 reads ANQGSEA. V lost 7 bases, J lost 0 bases, and 11 bases stayed unmatched. The CDR3 totals 15 residues. The CDR3 DNA reads as TGCAGCGCACGGACAGGTGGGAAGTACCAAGAGACCCAGTACTTC. Translation: CSARTGGKYQETQYF.

This clone was counted a few times. The V and J genes are TRBV5-1 and TRBJ2-2; 10 nucleotides agree with TRBD2. This CDR3 is 15 amino acids long. The junction had 6 bases not matched to a gene; V was cut back by 4 bases and J by 6 bases. Looked up from germline, CDR1 is SGHRS and CDR2 is YFSETQ. The CDR3: CASSPGTSVSGELFF. The CDR3 nucleotides are TGCGCCAGCAGCCCCGGGACTAGCGTCTCCGGGGAGCTGTTTTTT.

The rearrangement uses TRBV14 and TRBJ2-1; 13 nucleotides agree with TRBD2. This CDR3 contains 17 residues. The J segment lost 5 bases and the V segment lost 1 base, leaving 5 bases of the junction unmatched. Germline values: CDR1 SGHDN, CDR2 FVKESK. The CDR3: CASSQGYGTSGNNEQFF. CDR3 in DNA: TGTGCCAGCAGCCAAGGGTATGGGACTAGCGGGAACAATGAGCAGTTCTTC. The full variable domain, in which reference TRBV14 and TRBJ2-1 provide the parts outside the CDR3, is EAGVTQFPSHSVIEKGQTVTLRCDPISGHDNLYWYRRVMGKEIKFLLHFVKESKQDESGMPNNRFLAERTGGTYSTLKVQPAELEDSGVYFCASSQGYGTSGNNEQFFGPGTRLTVL.

The V call is TRBV6-1, the J call TRBJ2-3; possibly TRBD1 for D (6 bases). V dropped 7 bases and J dropped 1 base, with 12 bases sitting between them. The germline V gene has CDR1 MNHNS and CDR2 SASEGT. The CDR3 spans 14 residues. The CDR3 DNA is TGTGCCAGCACCATACAGGGAGGCACAGATACGCAGTATTTT. Translation: CASTIQGGTDTQYF.

This clone was counted only a few times. CDR3 protein: CASSQGAQIQETQYF. The CDR3 nucleotides read TGTGCCAGCAGCCAAGGAGCGCAGATACAAGAGACCCAGTACTTC. This chain connects TRBV14 to TRBJ2-5; D is unclear. The length of the CDR3 is 15 residues. Between the trimmed V and J ends, which lost 1 base and 2 bases, there was a span of 11 bases. The germline V gene has CDR1 SGHDN and CDR2 FVKESK. The full variable domain, in which reference TRBV14 and TRBJ2-5 provide the parts outside the CDR3, is EAGVTQFPSHSVIEKGQTVTLRCDPISGHDNLYWYRRVMGKEIKFLLHFVKESKQDESGMPNNRFLAERTGGTYSTLKVQPAELEDSGVYFCASSQGAQIQETQYFGPGTRLLVL.

This clone was seen a handful of times. V is TRBV10-3 and J is TRBJ1-6, with a possible D match to TRBD1 (5 bases). The CDR3 sequence is 12 residues long. Germline values: CDR1 ENHRY, CDR2 SYGVKD. V lost 6 bases, J lost 10 bases, and 10 bases lay in between. This chain's CDR3 is CAIRAGNSPLHF. The CDR3 region has the DNA TGTGCCATCAGGGCAGGGAACTCACCCCTCCACTTT.